This T cell receptor (beta chain) was found in a study of T-cell reconstitution after alpha-beta-depleted transplantation in children. Preparation of the TCRbeta library involved a method that used unique molecular identifiers. One entry per CDR3 protein results from TCRdb running MiXCR on the PCR reads. The sample shows approximately 17,000 distinct CDR3 sequences, around 7.7% of them seen only once. Ten or more counts support this clonotype. The antigen is unknown. Study-wide findings and caveats: The study traced high day-60 TCRbeta diversity in some patients to surviving recipient T cells and thymic progenitors. After transplant, at about two months, alpha-beta T cells were reportedly derived from several hundred expanded graft clones.

The material sequenced was PBMCs, mostly from graft donor cells, taken 60 days after TCRalphabeta/CD19-depleted stem cell transplant. The sequence was obtained from a boy in the first two years of life who had a stem cell transplant for Wiskott-Aldrich syndrome, so the T cells may come from the graft donor.

The CDR3 nucleotides read TGTGCCAGCAGTCCTCGGGCCAGCCAGAGGGCCCAGCATTTT. Translation: CASSPRASQRAQHF. The J gene is TRBJ1-5, the V gene TRBV2; the D is unclear. Germline-derived CDR1 and CDR2 are SNHLY and FYNNEI. The CDR3 is 14 residues long. Trimming took off 5 bases at V and 11 bases at J, with 19 bases between the two ends.